This T cell receptor beta chain was documented in a study of T cells in Graves' hyperthyroidism and ophthalmopathy. Amplification targeted TCR beta CDR3 regions from RNA transcripts. Using the HTBI primer set, a first-round RT-PCR was run on the TCR CDR3. Using its own MiXCR run on the multiplex PCR reads, TCRdb lists one record per CDR3 protein. The sample has 40,000 to 60,000 distinct CDR3 sequences; approximately 52% are singletons. Looked up from germline, CDR1 is SGHAT and CDR2 is FQNNGV. V shed 5 bases and J 10 bases; nucleotides not matched to a gene: 18. The CDR3 runs to 17 residues. Study-wide results and caveats: The model made its ophthalmopathy prediction, and onset followed a median about 6 months later. Most expanded thyroid clonotypes above 0.001 also appeared in blood.

This clonotype was seen more than once but under ten times. As yet, its antigen is unknown. Each diagnosis drew on symptoms, thyroxine, TRAb, thyroid ultrasound and orbital computed tomography findings. The sequencing sample was made of blood. This clonotype originated in a woman in her 50s with Graves' ophthalmopathy. The chain carries TRBV11-2 and TRBJ2-5; the match to TRBD2 covers 11 bases. The CDR3 bases are TGTGCCAGCAGCCCACCGCAGATGACTAGCGGGGTTGGGGGCCAGTACTTC. Translating it yields CASSPPQMTSGVGGQYF.